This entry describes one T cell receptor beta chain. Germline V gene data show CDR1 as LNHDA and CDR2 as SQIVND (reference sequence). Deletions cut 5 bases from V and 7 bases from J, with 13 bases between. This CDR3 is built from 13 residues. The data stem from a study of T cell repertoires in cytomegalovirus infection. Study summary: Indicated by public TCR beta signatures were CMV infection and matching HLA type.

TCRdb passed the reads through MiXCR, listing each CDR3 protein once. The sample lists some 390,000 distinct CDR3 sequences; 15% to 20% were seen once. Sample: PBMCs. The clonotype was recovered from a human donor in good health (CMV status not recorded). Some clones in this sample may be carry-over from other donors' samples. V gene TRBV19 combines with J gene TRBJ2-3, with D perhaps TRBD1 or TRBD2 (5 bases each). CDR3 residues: CASSSDSGNTQYF. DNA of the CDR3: TGTGCCAGTAGTTCAGACAGCGGTAATACGCAGTATTTT. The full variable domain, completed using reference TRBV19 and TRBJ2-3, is DGGITQSPKYLFRKEGQNVTLSCEQNLNHDAMYWYRQDPGQGLRLIYYSQIVNDFQKGDIAEGYSVSREKKESFPLTVTSAQKNPTAFYLCASSSDSGNTQYFGPGTRLTVL.